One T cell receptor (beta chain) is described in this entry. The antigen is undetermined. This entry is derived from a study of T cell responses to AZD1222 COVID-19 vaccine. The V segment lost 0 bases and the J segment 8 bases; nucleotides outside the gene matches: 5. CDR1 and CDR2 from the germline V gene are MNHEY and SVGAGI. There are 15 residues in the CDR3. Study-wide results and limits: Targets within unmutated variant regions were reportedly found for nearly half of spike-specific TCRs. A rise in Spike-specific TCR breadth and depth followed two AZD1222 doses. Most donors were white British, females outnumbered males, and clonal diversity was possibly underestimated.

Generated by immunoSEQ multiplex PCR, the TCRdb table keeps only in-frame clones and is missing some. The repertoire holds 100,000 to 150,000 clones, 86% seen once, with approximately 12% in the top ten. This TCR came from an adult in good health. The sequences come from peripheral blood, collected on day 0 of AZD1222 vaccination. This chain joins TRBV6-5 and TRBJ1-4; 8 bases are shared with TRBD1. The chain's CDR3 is CASSYSGQGKEKLFF. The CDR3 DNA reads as TGTGCCAGCAGTTACTCAGGACAGGGCAAGGAAAAACTGTTTTTT.